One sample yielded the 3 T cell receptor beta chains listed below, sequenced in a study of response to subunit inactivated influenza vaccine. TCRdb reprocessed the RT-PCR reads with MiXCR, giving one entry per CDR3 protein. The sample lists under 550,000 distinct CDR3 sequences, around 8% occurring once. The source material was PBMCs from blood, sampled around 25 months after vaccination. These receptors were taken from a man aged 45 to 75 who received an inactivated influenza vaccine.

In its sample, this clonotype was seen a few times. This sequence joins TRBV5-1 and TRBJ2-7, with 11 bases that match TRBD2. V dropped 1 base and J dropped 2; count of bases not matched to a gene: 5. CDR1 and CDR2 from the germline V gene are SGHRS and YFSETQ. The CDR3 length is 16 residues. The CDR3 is CASSLNPGLAAYEQYF. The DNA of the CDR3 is TGCGCCAGCAGCTTGAACCCGGGACTAGCGGCCTACGAGCAGTACTTC.

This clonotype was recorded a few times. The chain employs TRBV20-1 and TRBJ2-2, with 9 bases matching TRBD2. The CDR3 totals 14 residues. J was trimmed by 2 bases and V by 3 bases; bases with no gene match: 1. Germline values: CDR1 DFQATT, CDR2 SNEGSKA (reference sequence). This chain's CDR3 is CSASSGRNTGELFF. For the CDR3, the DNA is TGCAGTGCTAGTAGCGGGAGAAACACCGGGGAGCTGTTTTTT.

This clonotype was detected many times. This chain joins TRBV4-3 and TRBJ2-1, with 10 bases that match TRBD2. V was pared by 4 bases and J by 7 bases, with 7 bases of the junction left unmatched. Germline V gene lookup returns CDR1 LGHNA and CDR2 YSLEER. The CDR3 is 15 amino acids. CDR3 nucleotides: TGCGCCAGCAGCCTGGGACTAGCGACTAATAATGAGCAGTTCTTC. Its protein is CASSLGLATNNEQFF.